This paragraph reports one T cell receptor beta chain. The antigen is unknown. Trimming cost V 2 bases and J 7 bases; bases outside gene matches: 14. Germline values: CDR1 KGHSH, CDR2 LQKENI. This CDR3 is 16 amino acids long. Method: immunoSEQ multiplex PCR; TCRdb's copy keeps in-frame clones and lacks some. The table shows about 6,700 clones, with around 75% occurring only once. This sample was included in a study of somatic mutations in cytotoxic T cells in rheumatoid arthritis. As for the study in general: Certain T-cell populations stained with V beta antibodies were FACS-sorted to nearly 100% purity, and V beta1+ cells were TCRB-sequenced. General observations from the study: Compared with age-matched healthy controls, rheumatoid arthritis patients did not differ significantly in CD8+ T-cell clonality. Which antigens the expanded CD8+ clones targeted was unknown.

J is TRBJ2-7 and V is TRBV18; 7 nucleotides agree with TRBD2. The receptor's source is a woman aged 55-70 years in good health. The material sequenced was CD8+ T cells sorted from blood. The CDR3 is CASSPGSGGSWEEQYF. CDR3 sequence (DNA): TGTGCCAGCTCACCAGGGAGTGGCGGGAGCTGGGAGGAGCAGTACTTC.